This note documents a single TCR beta chain sequence. The antigen is unknown. These data are taken from a study of T cells in Graves' hyperthyroidism and ophthalmopathy. Amplified TCR beta CDR3 regions came from RNA transcripts. Primed by the HTBI set, a first-round RT-PCR was run on the TCR CDR3. TCRdb independently ran MiXCR on the multiplex PCR reads; one entry per CDR3 protein. There are around 620,000 distinct CDR3 sequences in the sample; around 15% occur only once, and around 4% lies in the top ten. Study findings and constraints: Ophthalmopathy cases were set apart from stable hyperthyroidism by a 13 V-J model.

Specimen: blood. The clonotype was recovered from a woman aged 25 to 45 with Graves' hyperthyroidism.

The DNA of the CDR3 is TGTGCCACCAGCAGAGGAGGAGTGAGCGATACGCAGTATTTT. Translating it yields CATSRGGVSDTQYF. The chain has TRBV15 and TRBJ2-3; D remains unclear. Germline values: CDR1 LNHNV, CDR2 YYDKDF (reference sequence). The CDR3 loop spans 14 amino acids. V dropped 1 base and J dropped 6 bases, with 11 bases sitting between them. The whole variable domain, remainder taken from reference TRBV15 and TRBJ2-3, is DAMVIQNPRYQVTQFGKPVTLSCSQTLNHNVMYWYQQKSSQAPKLLFHYYDKDFNNEADTPDNFQSRRPNTSFCFLDIRSPGLGDTAMYLCATSRGGVSDTQYFGPGTRLTVL.